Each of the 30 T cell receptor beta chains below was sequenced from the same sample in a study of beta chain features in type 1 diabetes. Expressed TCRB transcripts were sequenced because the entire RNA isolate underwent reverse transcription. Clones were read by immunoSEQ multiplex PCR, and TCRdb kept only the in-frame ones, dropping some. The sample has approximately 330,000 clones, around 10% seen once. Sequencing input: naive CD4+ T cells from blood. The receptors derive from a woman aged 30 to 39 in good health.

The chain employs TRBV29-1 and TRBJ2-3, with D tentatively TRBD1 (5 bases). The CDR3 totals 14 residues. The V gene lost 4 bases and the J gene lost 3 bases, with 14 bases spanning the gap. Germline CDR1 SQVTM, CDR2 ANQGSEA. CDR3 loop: CSVGSRALTDTQYF. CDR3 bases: TGCAGCGTTGGGTCCAGGGCACTAACAGATACGCAGTATTTT.

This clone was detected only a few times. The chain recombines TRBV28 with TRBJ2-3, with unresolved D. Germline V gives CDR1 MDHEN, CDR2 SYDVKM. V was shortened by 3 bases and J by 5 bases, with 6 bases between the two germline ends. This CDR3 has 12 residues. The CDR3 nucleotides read TGTGCCAGCAGTTTGAGGAGAGATACGCAGTATTTT. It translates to CASSLRRDTQYF.

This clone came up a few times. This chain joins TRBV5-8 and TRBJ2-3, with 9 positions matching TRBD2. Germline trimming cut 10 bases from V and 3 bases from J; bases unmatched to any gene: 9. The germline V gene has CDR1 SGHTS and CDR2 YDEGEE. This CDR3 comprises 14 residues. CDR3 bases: TGTGCCTTTCCCGCGACTAGCGGTACAGATACGCAGTATTTT. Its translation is CAFPATSGTDTQYF. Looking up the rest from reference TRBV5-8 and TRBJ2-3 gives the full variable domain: EAGVTQSPTHLIKTRGQQATLRCSPISGHTSVYWYQQALGLGLQFLLWYDEGEERNRGNFPPRFSGRQFPNYSSELNVNALELEDSALYLCAFPATSGTDTQYFGPGTRLTVL.

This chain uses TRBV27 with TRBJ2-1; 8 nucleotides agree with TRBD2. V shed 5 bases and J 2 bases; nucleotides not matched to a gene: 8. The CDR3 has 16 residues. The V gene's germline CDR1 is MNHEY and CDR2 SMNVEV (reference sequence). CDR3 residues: CASSGGLAGPYNEQFF. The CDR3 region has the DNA TGTGCCAGCAGTGGTGGACTAGCAGGCCCCTACAATGAGCAGTTCTTC.

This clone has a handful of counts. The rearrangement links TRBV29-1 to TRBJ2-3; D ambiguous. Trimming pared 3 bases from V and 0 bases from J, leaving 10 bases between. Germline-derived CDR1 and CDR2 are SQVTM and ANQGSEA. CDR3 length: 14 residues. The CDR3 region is CSVDFGASTDTQYF. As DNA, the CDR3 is TGCAGCGTTGATTTCGGTGCGAGCACAGATACGCAGTATTTT.

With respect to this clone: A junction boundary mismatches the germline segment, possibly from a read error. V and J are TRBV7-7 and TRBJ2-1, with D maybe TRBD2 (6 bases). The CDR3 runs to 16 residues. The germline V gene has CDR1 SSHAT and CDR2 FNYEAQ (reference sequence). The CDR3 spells CASSKTGGGTYNEQFF. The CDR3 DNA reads TGTGCTAGCAGCAAGACGGGCGGCGGGACCTACAATGAGCAGTTCTTC. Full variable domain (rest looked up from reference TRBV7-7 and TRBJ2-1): GAGVSQSPRYKVTKRGQDVTLRCDPISSHATLYWYQQALGQGPEFLTYFNYEAQPDKSGLPSDRFSAERPEGSISTLTIQRTEQRDSAMYRCASSKTGGGTYNEQFFGPGTRLTVL.

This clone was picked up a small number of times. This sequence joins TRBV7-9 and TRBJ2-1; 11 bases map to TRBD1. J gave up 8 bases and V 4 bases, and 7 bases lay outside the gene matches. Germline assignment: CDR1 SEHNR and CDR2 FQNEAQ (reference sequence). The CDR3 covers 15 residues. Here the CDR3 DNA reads TGTGCCAGCAGCTCCAGGACAGGGGGCAGGGATGAGCAGTTCTTC. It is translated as CASSSRTGGRDEQFF.

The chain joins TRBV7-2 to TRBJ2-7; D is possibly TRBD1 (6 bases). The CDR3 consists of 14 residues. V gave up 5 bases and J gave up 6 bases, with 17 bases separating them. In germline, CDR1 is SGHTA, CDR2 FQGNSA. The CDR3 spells CASSTLQGTGEQYF. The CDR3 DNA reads TGTGCCAGCAGCACCTTACAGGGAACGGGCGAGCAGTACTTC.

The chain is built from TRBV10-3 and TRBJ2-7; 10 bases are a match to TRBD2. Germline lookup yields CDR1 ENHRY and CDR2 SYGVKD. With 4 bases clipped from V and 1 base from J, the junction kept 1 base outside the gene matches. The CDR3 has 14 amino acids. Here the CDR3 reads CAISGTSGSYEQYF. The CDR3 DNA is TGTGCCATCAGTGGGACTAGCGGTTCCTACGAGCAGTACTTC.

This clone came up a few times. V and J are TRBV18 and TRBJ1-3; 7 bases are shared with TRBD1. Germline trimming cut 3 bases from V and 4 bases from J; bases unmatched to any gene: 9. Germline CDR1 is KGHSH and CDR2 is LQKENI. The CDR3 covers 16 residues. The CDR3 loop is CASSPVEGGPGNTIYF. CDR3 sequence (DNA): TGTGCCAGCTCACCGGTGGAAGGGGGCCCAGGAAACACCATATATTTT.

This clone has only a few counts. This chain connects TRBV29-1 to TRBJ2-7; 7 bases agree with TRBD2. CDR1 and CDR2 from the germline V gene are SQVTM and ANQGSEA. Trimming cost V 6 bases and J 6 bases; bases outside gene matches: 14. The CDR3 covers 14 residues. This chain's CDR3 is CSVGGTALTGEQYF. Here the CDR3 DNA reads TGCAGCGTGGGGGGGACTGCCTTGACCGGCGAGCAGTACTTC.

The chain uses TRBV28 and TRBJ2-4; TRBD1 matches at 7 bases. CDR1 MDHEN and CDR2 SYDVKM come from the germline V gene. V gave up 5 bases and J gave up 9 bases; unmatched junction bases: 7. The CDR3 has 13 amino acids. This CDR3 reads CASSRRQGSIQYF. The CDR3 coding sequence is TGTGCCAGCAGTCGACGACAGGGCAGCATTCAGTACTTC.

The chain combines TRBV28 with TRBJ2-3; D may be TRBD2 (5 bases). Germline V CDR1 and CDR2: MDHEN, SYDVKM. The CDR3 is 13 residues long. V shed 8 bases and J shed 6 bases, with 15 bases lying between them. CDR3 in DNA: TGTGCCAGCCAAGGGAGTCCGCGGGATACGCAGTATTTT. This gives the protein CASQGSPRDTQYF.

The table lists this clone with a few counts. As DNA, the CDR3 is TGTGCCAGCTCACCGACGACTAGCGGGAGGGCCGAGCAGTACTTC. It specifies CASSPTTSGRAEQYF. The chain joins TRBV18 to TRBJ2-7; 14 bases line up with TRBD2. The CDR3 totals 15 residues. CDR1 is KGHSH and CDR2 is LQKENI in the germline V gene. Trimming cost V 3 bases and J 6 bases; bases outside gene matches: 4.

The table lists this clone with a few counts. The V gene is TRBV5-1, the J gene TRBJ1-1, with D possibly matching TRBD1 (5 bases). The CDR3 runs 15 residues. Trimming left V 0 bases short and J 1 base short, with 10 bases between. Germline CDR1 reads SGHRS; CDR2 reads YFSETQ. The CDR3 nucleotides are TGCGCCAGCAGCTTGGAGGGGCAGGGGAACACTGAAGCTTTCTTT. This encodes CASSLEGQGNTEAFF.

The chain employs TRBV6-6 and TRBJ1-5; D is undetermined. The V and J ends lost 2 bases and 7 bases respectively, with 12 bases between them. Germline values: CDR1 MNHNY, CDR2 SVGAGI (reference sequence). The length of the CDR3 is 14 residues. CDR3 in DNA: TGTGCCAGCAGTTACCAGGAGGGTTGGCAGCCCCAGCATTTT. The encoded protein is CASSYQEGWQPQHF.

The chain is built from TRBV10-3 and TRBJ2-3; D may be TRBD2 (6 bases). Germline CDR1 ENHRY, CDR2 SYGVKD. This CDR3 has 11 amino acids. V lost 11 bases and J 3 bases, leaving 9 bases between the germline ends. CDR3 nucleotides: TGTGCCGCAAGCGGGACAGATACGCAGTATTTT. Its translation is CAASGTDTQYF.

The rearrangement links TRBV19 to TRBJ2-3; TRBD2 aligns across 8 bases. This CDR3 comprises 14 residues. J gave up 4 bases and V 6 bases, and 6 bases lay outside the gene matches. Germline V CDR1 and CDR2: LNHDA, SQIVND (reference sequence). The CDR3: CASRAAGVADTQYF. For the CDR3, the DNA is TGTGCCAGTAGGGCAGCGGGAGTTGCAGATACGCAGTATTTT.

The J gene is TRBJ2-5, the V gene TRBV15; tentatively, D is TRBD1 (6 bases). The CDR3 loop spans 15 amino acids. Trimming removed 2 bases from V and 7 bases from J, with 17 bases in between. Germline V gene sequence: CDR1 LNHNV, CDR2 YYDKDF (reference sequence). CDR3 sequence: CATSRSPGQGGTQYF. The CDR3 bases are TGTGCCACCAGCAGATCTCCGGGACAAGGTGGGACCCAGTACTTC.

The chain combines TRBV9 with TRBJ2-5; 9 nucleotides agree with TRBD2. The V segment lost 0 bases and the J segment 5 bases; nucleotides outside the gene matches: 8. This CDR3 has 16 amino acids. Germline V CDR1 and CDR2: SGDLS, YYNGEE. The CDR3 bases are TGTGCCAGCAGCGTAGGACTAGCGGAGCGGCGGGAGACCCAGTACTTC. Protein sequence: CASSVGLAERRETQYF.

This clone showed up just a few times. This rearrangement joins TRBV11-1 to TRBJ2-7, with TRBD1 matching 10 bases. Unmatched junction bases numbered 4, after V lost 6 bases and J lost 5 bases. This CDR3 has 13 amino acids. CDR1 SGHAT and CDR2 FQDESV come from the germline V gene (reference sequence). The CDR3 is CASRAGQGNEQYF. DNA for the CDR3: TGTGCCAGCAGAGCGGGACAGGGGAACGAGCAGTACTTC.

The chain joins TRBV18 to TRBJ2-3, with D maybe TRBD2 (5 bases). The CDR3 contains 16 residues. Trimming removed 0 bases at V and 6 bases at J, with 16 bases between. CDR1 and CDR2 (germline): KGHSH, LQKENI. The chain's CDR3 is CASSPPGLADPDTQYF. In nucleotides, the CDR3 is TGTGCCAGCTCACCACCCGGGCTAGCAGACCCCGATACGCAGTATTTT.

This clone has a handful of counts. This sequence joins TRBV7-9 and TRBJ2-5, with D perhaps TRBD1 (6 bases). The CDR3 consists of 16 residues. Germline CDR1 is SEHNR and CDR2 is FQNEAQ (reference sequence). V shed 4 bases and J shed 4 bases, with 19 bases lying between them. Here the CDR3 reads CASSYQGLGARETQYF. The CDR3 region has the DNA TGTGCCAGCAGCTACCAGGGTCTGGGGGCGAGAGAGACCCAGTACTTC.

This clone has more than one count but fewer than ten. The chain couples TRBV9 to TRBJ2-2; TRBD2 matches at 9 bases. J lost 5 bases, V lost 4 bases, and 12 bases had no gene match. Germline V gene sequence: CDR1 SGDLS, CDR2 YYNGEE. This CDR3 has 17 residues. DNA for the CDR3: TGTGCCAGCAGCCCCCGAGGGATAGCGGGAGTAACCGGGGAGCTGTTTTTT. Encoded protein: CASSPRGIAGVTGELFF.

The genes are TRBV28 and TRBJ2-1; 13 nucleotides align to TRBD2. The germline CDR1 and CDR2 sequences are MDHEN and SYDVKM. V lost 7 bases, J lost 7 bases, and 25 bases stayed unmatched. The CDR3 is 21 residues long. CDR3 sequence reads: CASTTPGLTSGRALVENEQFF. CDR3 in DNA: TGTGCCAGCACCACGCCGGGACTCACTAGCGGGAGGGCCCTGGTTGAAAATGAGCAGTTCTTC.

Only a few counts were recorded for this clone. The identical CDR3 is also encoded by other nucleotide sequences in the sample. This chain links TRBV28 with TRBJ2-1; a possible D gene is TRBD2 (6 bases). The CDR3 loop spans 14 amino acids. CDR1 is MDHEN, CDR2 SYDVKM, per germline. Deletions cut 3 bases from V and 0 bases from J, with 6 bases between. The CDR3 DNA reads TGTGCCAGCAGTTTGGGGGGCTCCTACAATGAGCAGTTCTTC. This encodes CASSLGGSYNEQFF. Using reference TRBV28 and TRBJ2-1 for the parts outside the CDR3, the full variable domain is DVKVTQSSRYLVKRTGEKVFLECVQDMDHENMFWYRQDPGLGLRLIYFSYDVKMKEKGDIPEGYSVSREKKERFSLILESASTNQTSMYLCASSLGGSYNEQFFGPGTRLTVL.

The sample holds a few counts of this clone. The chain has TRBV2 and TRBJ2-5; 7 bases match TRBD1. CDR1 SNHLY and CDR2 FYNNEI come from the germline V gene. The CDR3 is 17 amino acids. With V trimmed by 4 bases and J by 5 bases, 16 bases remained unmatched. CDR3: CASSAVLASDRLETQYF. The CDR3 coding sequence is TGTGCCAGCAGTGCCGTTCTGGCCTCGGACAGGCTGGAGACCCAGTACTTC.

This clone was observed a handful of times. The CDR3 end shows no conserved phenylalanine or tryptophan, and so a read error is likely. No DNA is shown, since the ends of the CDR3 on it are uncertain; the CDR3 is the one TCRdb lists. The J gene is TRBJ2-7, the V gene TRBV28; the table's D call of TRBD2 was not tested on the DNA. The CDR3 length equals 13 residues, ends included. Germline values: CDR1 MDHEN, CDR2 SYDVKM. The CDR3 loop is CASSQPLTRGSRP.

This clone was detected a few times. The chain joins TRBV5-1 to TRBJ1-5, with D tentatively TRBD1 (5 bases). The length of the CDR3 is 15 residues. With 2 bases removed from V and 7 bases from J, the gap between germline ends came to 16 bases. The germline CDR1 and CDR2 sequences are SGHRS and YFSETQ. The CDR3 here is CASSLAGGTEQPQHF. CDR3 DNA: TGCGCCAGCAGCTTAGCGGGGGGTACGGAGCAGCCCCAGCATTTT.

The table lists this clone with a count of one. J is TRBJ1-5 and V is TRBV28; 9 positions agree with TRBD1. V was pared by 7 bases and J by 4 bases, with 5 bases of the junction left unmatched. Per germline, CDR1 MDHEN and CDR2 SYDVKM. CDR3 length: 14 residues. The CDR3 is CASTQTGGNQPQHF. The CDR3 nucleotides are TGTGCCAGCACGCAGACAGGGGGGAATCAGCCCCAGCATTTT.